Included here is one T cell receptor (beta chain) sequence, with context. This CDR3 is built from 16 residues. The V gene's germline CDR1 is SNHLY and CDR2 FYNNEI. The V gene lost 1 base and the J gene lost 0 bases, with 13 bases spanning the gap. The data were obtained in a study of CD8+ T cells in alopecia areata. RNA was isolated and reverse transcribed to cDNA, the sequencing template. Clones were read by immunoSEQ multiplex PCR, and TCRdb kept only the in-frame ones, dropping some. The sample records 220,000 or so clones, around 62% being singletons. The specimen comprised CD4+ T cells sorted from blood, sampled at week 0. This TCR was sampled from a human donor with alopecia areata. The V gene is TRBV2, the J gene TRBJ2-7; D is uncertain. As DNA, the CDR3 is TGTGCCAGCAGTGAAGGCGCAGCCTTTCTCTCCTACGAGCAGTACTTC. Residues: CASSEGAAFLSYEQYF. Complete variable domain (other parts from reference TRBV2 and TRBJ2-7): EPEVTQTPSHQVTQMGQEVILRCVPISNHLYFYWYRQILGQKVEFLVSFYNNEISEKSEIFDDQFSVERPDGSNFTLKIRSTKLEDSAMYFCASSEGAAFLSYEQYFGPGTRLTVT.